The 14 T cell receptor beta chains below come from one sample, sequenced in a study of blood T cell repertoires in COVID-19. The protocol was immunoSEQ multiplex PCR, while the TCRdb copy is restricted to in-frame clones and leaves out a portion. The sample records about 80,000 clones, nearly 90% being singletons. Sequenced: peripheral blood. The receptors originated from a woman of 80 years or more with active or convalescent COVID-19.

J is TRBJ1-3 and V is TRBV4-2; no clear D. The ends were cut back, 4 bases at V and 0 bases at J, with 4 bases in the middle. The germline CDR1 and CDR2 sequences are LGHNA and YNFKEQ. This CDR3 has 13 residues. The CDR3: CASSPNSGNTIYF. DNA for the CDR3: TGTGCCAGCAGCCCAAACTCTGGAAACACCATATATTTT.

V is TRBV7-2 and J is TRBJ1-1; the match to TRBD1 covers 9 bases. Trimming cost V 5 bases and J 5 bases; bases outside gene matches: 9. The CDR3 spans 15 residues. The germline V gene has CDR1 SGHTA and CDR2 FQGNSA. CDR3 protein: CASSPLQGARTEAFF. The CDR3 nucleotides are TGTGCCAGCAGCCCCTTACAGGGGGCGCGAACTGAAGCTTTCTTT. Combining the CDR3 with reference TRBV7-2 and TRBJ1-1 gives the whole variable domain GAGVSQSPSNKVTEKGKDVELRCDPISGHTALYWYRQSLGQGLEFLIYFQGNSAPDKSGLPSDRFSAERTGGSVSTLTIQRTQQEDSAVYLCASSPLQGARTEAFFGQGTRLTVV.

The chain recombines TRBV15 with TRBJ2-1; D gene uncertain. Trimming shortened V by 0 bases and J by 0 bases, and 6 bases separated the two germline ends. The germline CDR1 and CDR2 sequences are LNHNV and YYDKDF (reference sequence). This CDR3 contains 15 residues. CDR3 sequence reads: CATSRDLNSYNEQFF. CDR3 in DNA: TGTGCCACCAGCAGAGACTTAAACTCCTACAATGAGCAGTTCTTC.

The chain joins TRBV15 to TRBJ2-5, with TRBD2 as a possible D gene (5 bases). This CDR3 spans 15 amino acids. The germline V gene has CDR1 LNHNV and CDR2 YYDKDF (reference sequence). Trimming removed 0 bases at V and 2 bases at J, with 10 bases between. In DNA, the CDR3 is TGTGCCACCAGCAGAGATCGGACTCAACAAGAGACCCAGTACTTC. It yields the protein CATSRDRTQQETQYF.

The rearrangement uses TRBV19 and TRBJ2-2; 8 bases are shared with TRBD2. This CDR3 contains 15 residues. CDR1 and CDR2 from the germline V gene are LNHDA and SQIVND (reference sequence). V was clipped by 5 bases and J by 3 bases; unmatched bases: 5. DNA for the CDR3: TGTGCCAGTAGTTCAGCGGGAGTGTACACCGGGGAGCTGTTTTTT. Protein: CASSSAGVYTGELFF.

This rearrangement joins TRBV11-2 to TRBJ1-2; D perhaps matches TRBD1 (5 bases). CDR3 length: 14 residues. V was cut by 0 bases and J by 4 bases, with 9 bases left in between. Germline loops: CDR1 SGHAT, CDR2 FQNNGV. The CDR3: CASSLDQGVYGYTF. The CDR3 nucleotides read TGTGCCAGCAGCTTAGATCAGGGTGTCTATGGCTACACCTTC.

The chain carries TRBV11-2 and TRBJ2-7; 8 nucleotides align to TRBD2. The CDR3 is made up of 15 amino acids. Germline CDR1 reads SGHAT; CDR2 reads FQNNGV. Trimming cost V 7 bases and J 6 bases; bases outside gene matches: 14. CDR3 DNA: TGTGCCAGCACCAAGAAACAGTCGGGAGGGGGCGAGCAGTACTTC. It codes for CASTKKQSGGGEQYF.

V gene TRBV5-1 combines with J gene TRBJ2-1; 8 nucleotides align to TRBD2. CDR3 size: 14 residues. Germline V gene sequence: CDR1 SGHRS, CDR2 YFSETQ. With 0 bases clipped from V and 5 bases from J, the junction kept 1 base outside the gene matches. The CDR3 coding sequence is TGCGCCAGCAGCTTGGGGACTAGCCACAATGAGCAGTTCTTC. This gives the protein CASSLGTSHNEQFF. The variable domain in full, with the rest retrieved from reference TRBV5-1 and TRBJ2-1, is KAGVTQTPRYLIKTRGQQVTLSCSPISGHRSVSWYQQTPGQGLQFLFEYFSETQRNKGNFPGRFSGRQFSNSRSEMNVSTLELGDSALYLCASSLGTSHNEQFFGPGTRLTVL.

The V call is TRBV15, the J call TRBJ2-1; 8 nucleotides align to TRBD2. The germline gives CDR1 LNHNV, CDR2 YYDKDF (reference sequence). The CDR3 is 14 amino acids. V was pared by 6 bases and J by 4 bases, with 5 bases of the junction left unmatched. CDR3 nucleotides: TGTGCCACCAGGGGACTAGACCTTTACAATGAGCAGTTCTTC. Translating it yields CATRGLDLYNEQFF.

The V call is TRBV6-5, the J call TRBJ2-2; a possible D gene is TRBD1 (6 bases). Between the trimmed V and J ends, which lost 5 bases and 1 base, there was a span of 11 bases. The CDR3 has 15 residues. In germline, CDR1 is MNHEY, CDR2 SVGAGI. In DNA form, the CDR3 reads TGTGCCAGCAGTCCCCTGACAGGGAACACCGGGGAGCTGTTTTTT. Its protein product is CASSPLTGNTGELFF.

This clone was seen only once. The genes are TRBV6-2 or TRBV6-3 and TRBJ2-5, with TRBD2 matching over 9 bases. The CDR3 is 16 residues long. The germline V gene encodes CDR1 MNHEY and CDR2 SVGEGT. The trim removed 4 bases at V and 4 bases at J, leaving 10 bases unmatched. The CDR3 DNA is TGTGCCAGCAGTTCAAGAGGGCTAGCGGGGAGAGAGACCCAGTACTTC. This encodes CASSSRGLAGRETQYF.

This sequence joins TRBV5-1 and TRBJ1-1; 9 nucleotides match TRBD1. J was trimmed by 0 bases and V by 4 bases; bases with no gene match: 7. The length of the CDR3 is 16 residues. Germline CDR1 reads SGHRS; CDR2 reads YFSETQ. CDR3 sequence: CASSPNGQGLNTEAFF. The CDR3 DNA follows: TGCGCCAGCAGCCCTAACGGACAGGGGCTGAACACTGAAGCTTTCTTT.

V gene TRBV9 combines with J gene TRBJ2-1; D is unresolved. The CDR3 has 15 residues. Between the trimmed V and J ends, which lost 0 bases and 0 bases, there was a span of 7 bases. CDR1 is SGDLS and CDR2 is YYNGEE in the germline V gene. As DNA, the CDR3 is TGTGCCAGCAGCGTAGGTCCGAGCTCCTACAATGAGCAGTTCTTC. Translated, it gives CASSVGPSSYNEQFF. Looking up the rest from reference TRBV9 and TRBJ2-1 gives the full variable domain: DSGVTQTPKHLITATGQRVTLRCSPRSGDLSVYWYQQSLDQGLQFLIQYYNGEERAKGNILERFSAQQFPDLHSELNLSSLELGDSALYFCASSVGPSSYNEQFFGPGTRLTVL.

Details on this clone: A read error may be the cause here, since a much bigger clone is one base away. The chain couples TRBV7-8 to TRBJ2-1; TRBD1 matches at 7 bases. The trim removed 5 bases at V and 5 bases at J, leaving 3 bases unmatched. CDR1 is SGHVS, CDR2 FQNEAQ, per germline. This CDR3 spans 13 amino acids. CDR3 sequence: CASSVGQHNEQFF. The DNA of the CDR3 is TGTGCCAGCAGCGTGGGACAGCACAATGAGCAGTTCTTC.